This T cell receptor beta chain was found in a study of CXCR3-negative and CXCR3-positive naive CD8 T cells. Looking at the study overall: Each library gave roughly 1.4 +/- 0.3 million of approximately 140 million TRB reads.

The germline V gene has CDR1 SGHVS and CDR2 FNYEAQ. This CDR3 is 17 amino acids long. Findings of the study overall: Hydrophobicity was higher for TRB CDR3s found in CXCR3-positive naive cells than in CXCR3-negative naive cells. The majority of assays used fresh PBMCs, and CXCR3 expression partially decreased after cryopreservation.

Naive CD8+ T cells were CD45RO-CCR7+CD27+CD95-. Preparation of TRB cDNA libraries relied on 5' RACE carrying UMI labels. From its re-call of the 5' RACE reads, TCRdb lists each CDR3 protein once, without DNA. The sample totals roughly 89,000 distinct CDR3 sequences. Points on this clonotype: The antigen is unknown.

This sequence joins TRBV7-6 and TRBJ2-2; the D call of TRBD1 rests on TCRdb alone, since no DNA is present to check it. Sequencing was performed on naive CXCR3- CD8+ T cells from blood. The subset was: CD45RO-CCR7+CD27+CD95- naive CD8+ T cells lacking CXCR3 (TNR3-). This clonotype was obtained from a human donor in good health. Some clones in this sample may be carry-over from other donors' samples. This CDR3 reads CASSLEAWGQNTGELFF.